What follows are 24 T cell receptor beta chains derived from one specimen sequenced in a study of CD8 T cells in Susac syndrome (dated by TCRdb to between 2018 and 2021). Libraries were constructed by the immunoSEQ multiplex PCR assay. RNA was extracted using the RNeasy kit, and roughly 0.5 to 1 microgram was reverse transcribed with random hexamers. TCRdb passed the public sequencing reads through fastp at Q25 and MiXCR, retaining productive beta sequences. All rows with the same CDR3 protein become a single entry with the most common DNA and genes. For this sample the table gives about 440,000 distinct CDR3 sequences, of which 75% to 90% were detected only once. The top ten clonotypes cover roughly 0.11% of the sample. The sequenced sample consisted of CD8+ T cells from PBMCs. The receptor set was obtained from a human donor with multiple sclerosis.

The chain carries TRBV6-1 and TRBJ2-2, with D perhaps matching TRBD1 (6 bases). The ends were cut back, 6 bases at V and 0 bases at J, with 14 bases in the middle. The CDR3 has 16 amino acids. CDR1 is MNHNS, CDR2 SASEGT, per germline. This CDR3 reads CASSTKQGPNTGELFF. The CDR3 region has the DNA TGTGCCAGCAGCACCAAACAGGGACCGAACACCGGGGAGCTGTTTTTT.

This sequence joins TRBV28 and TRBJ2-7; D is perhaps TRBD2 (6 bases). V was cut by 8 bases and J by 1 base, with 12 bases left in between. Germline-derived CDR1 and CDR2 are MDHEN and SYDVKM. CDR3 size: 13 residues. CDR3 sequence (DNA): TGTGCCAGCGGATCGGGACTTTCCTACGAGCAGTACTTC. It yields the protein CASGSGLSYEQYF.

This chain uses TRBV29-1 with TRBJ2-7, with unresolved D. In germline, CDR1 is SQVTM, CDR2 ANQGSEA. This CDR3 has 12 amino acids. Trimming shortened V by 6 bases and J by 2 bases, and 11 bases separated the two germline ends. The CDR3 bases are TGCAGCGTGGAAATAGGTACCTACGAGCAGTACTTC. Amino acids: CSVEIGTYEQYF.

The table lists this clonotype with a few counts. The rearrangement uses TRBV4-2 and TRBJ1-1, with 7 bases fitting TRBD1. Germline-derived CDR1 and CDR2 are LGHNA and YNFKEQ. The CDR3 loop spans 17 amino acids. V lost 2 bases, J lost 4 bases, and 13 bases stayed unmatched. The CDR3 nucleotides read TGTGCCAGCAGCCAAAACGACCTGACAGGGAGGCTCACTGAAGCTTTCTTT. Translation: CASSQNDLTGRLTEAFF.

The V gene is TRBV12-3 or TRBV12-4, the J gene TRBJ2-1; D is ambiguous. The CDR3 covers 14 residues. Trimming shortened V by 2 bases and J by 2 bases, and 7 bases separated the two germline ends. The CDR3 sequence: CASSLILAYNEQFF. The CDR3, as DNA: TGTGCCAGCAGTTTAATTCTAGCCTACAATGAGCAGTTCTTC.

The chain joins TRBV29-1 to TRBJ2-7, with D perhaps matching TRBD1 or TRBD2 (5 bases each). Trimming removed 3 bases at V and 0 bases at J, with 9 bases between. The CDR3 sequence is 13 residues long. The germline gives CDR1 SQVTM, CDR2 ANQGSEA. CDR3 coding DNA: TGCAGCGTTGATGTGGGGGACTCCTACGAGCAGTACTTC. Encoded protein: CSVDVGDSYEQYF.

The chain recombines TRBV7-9 with TRBJ2-5; D is undetermined. The CDR3 has 14 residues. The germline V gene has CDR1 SEHNR and CDR2 FQNEAQ (reference sequence). The V and J ends lost 6 bases and 5 bases respectively, with 16 bases between them. CDR3 region: CASSPTTREETQYF. For the CDR3, the DNA is TGTGCCAGCAGTCCTACGACCCGAGAGGAGACCCAGTACTTC.

V and J are TRBV3-1 and TRBJ1-1; no reliable D call. Trimming shortened V by 1 base and J by 3 bases, and 9 bases separated the two germline ends. Germline V CDR1 and CDR2: LGHDT, YNNKEL (reference sequence). This CDR3 spans 14 amino acids. The CDR3 DNA is TGTGCCAGCAGCCAAGGTTACGGGGACACTGAAGCTTTCTTT. Amino acids: CASSQGYGDTEAFF. Looking up the rest from reference TRBV3-1 and TRBJ1-1 gives the full variable domain: DTAVSQTPKYLVTQMGNDKSIKCEQNLGHDTMYWYKQDSKKFLKIMFSYNNKELIINETVPNRFSPKSPDKAHLNLHINSLELGDSAVYFCASSQGYGDTEAFFGQGTRLTVV.

The chain employs TRBV16 and TRBJ1-6, with D unresolved. Trimming removed 2 bases at V and 7 bases at J, with 6 bases between. CDR1 is KGHSY and CDR2 is FQNENV in the germline V gene. The CDR3 spans 13 residues. Here the CDR3 DNA reads TGTGCCAGCAGCCAAGGCGACAATTCACCCCTCCACTTT. This translates into CASSQGDNSPLHF. Together with reference TRBV16 and TRBJ1-6, the CDR3 gives the full variable domain: GEEVAQTPKHLVRGEGQKAKLYCAPIKGHSYVFWYQQVLKNEFKFLISFQNENVFDETGMPKERFSAKCLPNSPCSLEIQATKLEDSAVYFCASSQGDNSPLHFGNGTRLTVT.

The chain combines TRBV5-4 with TRBJ1-2; 7 bases match TRBD1. V was clipped by 3 bases and J by 8 bases; unmatched bases: 13. The CDR3 loop spans 15 amino acids. Per germline, CDR1 SGHNT and CDR2 YYREEE (reference sequence). DNA of the CDR3: TGTGCCAGCAGCTGGGAATTTGGACAGGCGGGCGGCTACACCTTC. Translating it yields CASSWEFGQAGGYTF.

CDR3 amino acids: CAISASPGEQFF. CDR3 nucleotide sequence: TGTGCCATCAGTGCGTCCCCCGGGGAGCAGTTCTTC. The chain has TRBV10-3 and TRBJ2-1; D gene ambiguous. Trimming shortened V by 4 bases and J by 10 bases, and 11 bases separated the two germline ends. Germline assignment: CDR1 ENHRY and CDR2 SYGVKD. This CDR3 is 12 amino acids long.

V gene TRBV11-1 combines with J gene TRBJ1-1; D unresolved. The germline V and J ends were trimmed by 5 bases and 5 bases, with 21 bases remaining between them. Germline V gene sequence: CDR1 SGHAT, CDR2 FQDESV (reference sequence). The CDR3 length is 16 residues. DNA for the CDR3: TGTGCCAGCAGCAATCCTCAAGGGTACGGTGGGACTGAAGCTTTCTTT. It is translated as CASSNPQGYGGTEAFF.

This sequence joins TRBV2 and TRBJ2-7; D is uncertain. This CDR3 has 14 residues. Germline-derived CDR1 and CDR2 are SNHLY and FYNNEI. Trimming removed 1 base at V and 9 bases at J, with 16 bases between. The CDR3 region has the DNA TGTGCCAGCAGTGAAGATTTGGGCGGCCCGGGGCAGTACTTC. Translating gives CASSEDLGGPGQYF.

With regard to this clonotype: Germline is not matched at one junction end, which may reflect a read error. DNA for the CDR3: TGTGCCAGCAGTTTAGGCCGAGGAGGCTTGACCACTGAAGCTTTCTTT. It yields the protein CASSLGRGGLTTEAFF. V and J are TRBV13 and TRBJ1-1; D is unresolved. This CDR3 has 16 amino acids. Germline values: CDR1 PRHDT, CDR2 FYEKMQ (reference sequence).

The chain has TRBV19 and TRBJ2-3; D is possibly TRBD2 (5 bases). The CDR3 contains 14 residues. Trimming removed 6 bases from V and 2 bases from J, with 12 bases in between. Germline CDR1 is LNHDA and CDR2 is SQIVND (reference sequence). The chain's CDR3 is CASRLDYSTDTQYF. DNA for the CDR3: TGTGCCAGTAGGCTTGACTATTCCACAGATACGCAGTATTTT.

The chain carries TRBV7-3 and TRBJ2-1, with TRBD2 as a possible D gene (5 bases). With 4 bases removed from V and 5 bases from J, the gap between germline ends came to 6 bases. The CDR3 has 12 amino acids. Germline V gives CDR1 SGHTA, CDR2 FQGTGA. In nucleotides, the CDR3 is TGTGCCAGCAGCTACGGGAACAATGAGCAGTTCTTC. Translated, it gives CASSYGNNEQFF.

The chain uses TRBV4-2 and TRBJ2-7; D is ambiguous. Germline values: CDR1 LGHNA, CDR2 YNFKEQ. The V gene lost 0 bases and the J gene lost 1 base, with 10 bases spanning the gap. The CDR3 is made up of 15 amino acids. The CDR3 DNA follows: TGTGCCAGCAGCCAAGACCCTGGCACTTCCTACGAGCAGTACTTC. It codes for CASSQDPGTSYEQYF.

The rearrangement links TRBV28 to TRBJ2-7; 8 bases line up with TRBD2. The J segment lost 0 bases and the V segment lost 5 bases, leaving 15 bases of the junction unmatched. Per the germline V gene, CDR1 is MDHEN and CDR2 is SYDVKM. CDR3 size: 18 residues. The CDR3 here is CASSQGLAGDESSYEQYF. DNA of the CDR3: TGTGCCAGCAGTCAGGGGCTAGCGGGTGATGAAAGCTCCTACGAGCAGTACTTC.

This rearrangement joins TRBV27 to TRBJ1-6; D not certain. The CDR3 runs 13 residues. V was cut by 5 bases and J by 6 bases, with 8 bases left in between. Germline lookup yields CDR1 MNHEY and CDR2 SMNVEV (reference sequence). Here the CDR3 reads CASSNGPNSPLHF. CDR3 coding DNA: TGTGCCAGCAGTAACGGACCTAATTCACCCCTCCACTTT.

The CDR3 region is CASSQDSRGRGDTQYF. The CDR3 nucleotides read TGTGCCAGCAGCCAAGATAGTAGGGGGAGGGGAGATACGCAGTATTTT. V is TRBV3-1 and J is TRBJ2-3; TRBD2 might be the D (7 bases). This CDR3 comprises 16 residues. Trimming removed 0 bases from V and 5 bases from J, with 15 bases in between. Germline V gene sequence: CDR1 LGHDT, CDR2 YNNKEL (reference sequence).

The chain employs TRBV19 and TRBJ2-5; D may match TRBD1 or TRBD2 (5 bases each). Looked up from germline, CDR1 is LNHDA and CDR2 is SQIVND (reference sequence). This CDR3 has 13 amino acids. Between the trimmed V and J ends, which lost 5 bases and 5 bases, there was a span of 12 bases. The CDR3 loop reads CASSQGEPETQYF. CDR3 DNA sequence: TGTGCCAGTAGTCAAGGGGAGCCGGAGACCCAGTACTTC.

The rearrangement links TRBV4-1 to TRBJ2-3, with TRBD2 identical over 13 bases. The V and J ends lost 3 bases and 3 bases, in that order; junction bases with no gene match: 9. This CDR3 contains 18 residues. Looked up from germline, CDR1 is MGHRA and CDR2 is YSYEKL. The chain's CDR3 is CASSHYTGTSGKTDTQYF. The CDR3 DNA reads as TGCGCCAGCAGCCACTATACCGGGACTAGCGGGAAGACAGATACGCAGTATTTT.

The chain is built from TRBV4-2 and TRBJ2-2; TRBD2 matches 12 bases. The CDR3 is 16 residues long. Per the germline V gene, CDR1 is LGHNA and CDR2 is YNFKEQ. The junction had 3 bases not matched to a gene; V was cut back by 0 bases and J by 7 bases. As DNA, the CDR3 is TGTGCCAGCAGCCAAGAACTAGCGGGAGGTAGCGGGGAGCTGTTTTTT. Encoded protein: CASSQELAGGSGELFF.

The chain combines TRBV5-1 with TRBJ2-7; D is uncertain. V was clipped by 0 bases and J by 4 bases, with 8 bases between them. Germline loops: CDR1 SGHRS, CDR2 YFSETQ. The CDR3 spans 13 residues. The CDR3 sequence is CASSLAPEYEQYF. As DNA, the CDR3 is TGCGCCAGCAGCTTGGCGCCAGAGTACGAGCAGTACTTC.